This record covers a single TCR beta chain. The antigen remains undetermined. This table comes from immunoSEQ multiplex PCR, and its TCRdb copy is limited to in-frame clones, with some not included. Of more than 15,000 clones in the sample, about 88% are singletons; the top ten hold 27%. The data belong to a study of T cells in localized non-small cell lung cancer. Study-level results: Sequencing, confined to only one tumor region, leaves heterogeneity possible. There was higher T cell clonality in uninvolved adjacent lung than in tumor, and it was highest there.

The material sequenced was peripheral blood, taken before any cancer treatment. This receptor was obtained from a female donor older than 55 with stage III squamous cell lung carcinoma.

The CDR3 DNA is TGTGCCAGCAGCTTGAGGGACAGGGTTTGGACAGATACGCAGTATTTT. Protein sequence: CASSLRDRVWTDTQYF. The V gene is TRBV5-6, the J gene TRBJ2-3; the match to TRBD1 covers 9 bases. The CDR3 contains 16 residues. The trim removed 1 base at V and 3 bases at J, leaving 6 bases unmatched. CDR1 is SGHDT, CDR2 YYEEEE, per germline. The full variable domain, completed using reference TRBV5-6 and TRBJ2-3, is DAGVTQSPTHLIKTRGQQVTLRCSPKSGHDTVSWYQQALGQGPQFIFQYYEEEERQRGNFPDRFSGHQFPNYSSELNVNALLLGDSALYLCASSLRDRVWTDTQYFGPGTRLTVL.